Following are 3 T cell receptor beta chains from one sample sequenced in a study of blood T cell repertoires in COVID-19. Profiled with immunoSEQ multiplex PCR; TCRdb holds only in-frame clones, not every one. The profile covers about 200,000 clones, with around 87% appearing a single time and 3% taken by the ten largest. Sequences were obtained from peripheral blood. Receptor source: a man aged 55 to 70 with acute or convalescent COVID-19.

This clone was seen a single time. The J gene is TRBJ1-1, the V gene TRBV6-6; TRBD1 aligns across 9 bases. With 8 bases clipped from V and 3 bases from J, the junction kept 4 bases outside the gene matches. Germline V gene sequence: CDR1 MNHNY, CDR2 SVGAGI (reference sequence). CDR3 length: 13 residues. The CDR3 sequence: CASGQGSYTEAFF. The CDR3 DNA follows: TGTGCCAGCGGACAGGGGTCCTACACTGAAGCTTTCTTT.

The chain uses TRBV30 and TRBJ1-5; no clear D. CDR1 and CDR2 from the germline V gene are GTSNPN and SVGIG (reference sequence). The CDR3 is 16 amino acids. Trimming removed 3 bases at V and 0 bases at J, with 15 bases between. The CDR3: CAWRHPYPYSNQPQHF. The CDR3 region has the DNA TGTGCCTGGAGACACCCGTACCCTTATAGCAATCAGCCCCAGCATTTT. The entire variable domain, with the rest obtained from reference TRBV30 and TRBJ1-5, is as follows: SQTIHQWPATLVQPVGSPLSLECTVEGTSNPNLYWYRQAAGRGLQLLFYSVGIGQISSEVPQNLSASRPQDRQFILSSKKLLLSDSGFYLCAWRHPYPYSNQPQHFGDGTRLSIL.

The chain has TRBV5-1 and TRBJ2-2; no clear D gene. The length of the CDR3 is 14 residues. The germline V and J ends were trimmed by 0 bases and 2 bases, with 5 bases remaining between them. Germline V gene data show CDR1 as SGHRS and CDR2 as YFSETQ. The DNA of the CDR3 is TGCGCCAGCAGCTTGGTACTAAACACCGGGGAGCTGTTTTTT. Residues: CASSLVLNTGELFF.